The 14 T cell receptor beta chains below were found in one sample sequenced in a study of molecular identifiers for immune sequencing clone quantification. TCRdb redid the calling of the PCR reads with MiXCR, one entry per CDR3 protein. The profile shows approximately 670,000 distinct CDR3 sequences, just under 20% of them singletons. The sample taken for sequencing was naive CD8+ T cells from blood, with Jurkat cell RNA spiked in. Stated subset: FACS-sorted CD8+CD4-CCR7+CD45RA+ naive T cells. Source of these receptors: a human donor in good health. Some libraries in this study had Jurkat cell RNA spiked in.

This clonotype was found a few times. In DNA, the CDR3 is TGTGCCAGCAGCTTTTCGTGGGTGAACACTGAAGCTTTCTTT. Protein sequence: CASSFSWVNTEAFF. The rearrangement links TRBV5-6 to TRBJ1-1; D remains ambiguous. This CDR3 has 14 amino acids. The ends were cut back, 2 bases at V and 0 bases at J, with 8 bases in the middle. The germline CDR1 and CDR2 sequences are SGHDT and YYEEEE.

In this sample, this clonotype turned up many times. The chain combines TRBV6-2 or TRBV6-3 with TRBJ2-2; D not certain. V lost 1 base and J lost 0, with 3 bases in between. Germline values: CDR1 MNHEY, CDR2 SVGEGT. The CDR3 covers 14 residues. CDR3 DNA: TGTGCCAGCAGTTACTTGACGAACACCGGGGAGCTGTTTTTT. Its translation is CASSYLTNTGELFF.

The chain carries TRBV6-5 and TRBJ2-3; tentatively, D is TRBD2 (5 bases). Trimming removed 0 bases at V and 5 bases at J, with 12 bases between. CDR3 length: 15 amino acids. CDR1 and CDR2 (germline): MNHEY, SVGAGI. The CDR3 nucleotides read TGTGCCAGCAGTTACTCGGGTTACGCGGGAGATACGCAGTATTTT. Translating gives CASSYSGYAGDTQYF.

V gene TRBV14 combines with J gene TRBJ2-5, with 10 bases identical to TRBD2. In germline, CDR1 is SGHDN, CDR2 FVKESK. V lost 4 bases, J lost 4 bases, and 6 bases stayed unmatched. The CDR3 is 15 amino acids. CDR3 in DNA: TGTGCCAGCAGCCCCGAGCGGGAGGGCCGAGAGACCCAGTACTTC. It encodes CASSPEREGRETQYF.

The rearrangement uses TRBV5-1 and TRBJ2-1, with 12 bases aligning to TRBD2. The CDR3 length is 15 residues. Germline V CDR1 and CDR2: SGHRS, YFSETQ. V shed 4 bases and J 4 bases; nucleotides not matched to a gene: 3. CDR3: CASSTGLAGYNEQFF. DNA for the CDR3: TGCGCCAGCAGCACCGGACTAGCGGGATACAATGAGCAGTTCTTC.

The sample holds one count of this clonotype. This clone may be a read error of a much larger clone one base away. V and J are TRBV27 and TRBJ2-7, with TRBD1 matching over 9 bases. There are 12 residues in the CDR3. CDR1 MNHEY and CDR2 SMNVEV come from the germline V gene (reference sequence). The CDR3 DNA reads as TGTGCCAGCGGACAGGGGTTTTACGAGCAGCACTTC. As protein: CASGQGFYEQHF.

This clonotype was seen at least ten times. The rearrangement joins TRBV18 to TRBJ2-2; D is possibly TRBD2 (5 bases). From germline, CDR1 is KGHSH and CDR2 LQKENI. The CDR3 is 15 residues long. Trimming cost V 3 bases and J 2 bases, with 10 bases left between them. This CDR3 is CASSPSAKNTGELFF. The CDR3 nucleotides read TGTGCCAGCTCACCTAGCGCAAAAAACACCGGGGAGCTGTTTTTT. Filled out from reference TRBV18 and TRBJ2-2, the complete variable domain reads NAGVMQNPRHLVRRRGQEARLRCSPMKGHSHVYWYRQLPEEGLKFMVYLQKENIIDESGMPKERFSAEFPKEGPSILRIQQVVRGDSAAYFCASSPSAKNTGELFFGEGSRLTVL.

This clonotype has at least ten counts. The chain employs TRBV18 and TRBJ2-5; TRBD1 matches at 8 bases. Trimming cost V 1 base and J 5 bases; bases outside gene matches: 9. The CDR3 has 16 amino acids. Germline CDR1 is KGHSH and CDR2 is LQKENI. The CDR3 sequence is CASSPRAGGAEETQYF. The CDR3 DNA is TGTGCCAGCTCACCACGGGCAGGGGGCGCCGAGGAGACCCAGTACTTC. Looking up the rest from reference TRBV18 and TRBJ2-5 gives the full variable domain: NAGVMQNPRHLVRRRGQEARLRCSPMKGHSHVYWYRQLPEEGLKFMVYLQKENIIDESGMPKERFSAEFPKEGPSILRIQQVVRGDSAAYFCASSPRAGGAEETQYFGPGTRLLVL.

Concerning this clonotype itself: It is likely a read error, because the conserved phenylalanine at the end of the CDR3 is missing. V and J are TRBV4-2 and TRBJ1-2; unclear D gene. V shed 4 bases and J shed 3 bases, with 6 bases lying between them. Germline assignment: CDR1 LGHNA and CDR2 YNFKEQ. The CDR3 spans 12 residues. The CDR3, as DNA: TGTGCCAGCAGCCGGGCAGACTATGGCTACACCCTC. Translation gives CASSRADYGYTL.

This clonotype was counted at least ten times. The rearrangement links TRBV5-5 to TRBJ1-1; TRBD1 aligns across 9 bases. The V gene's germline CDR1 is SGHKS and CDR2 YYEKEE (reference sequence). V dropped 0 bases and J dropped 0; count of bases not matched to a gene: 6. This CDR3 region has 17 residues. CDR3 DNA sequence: TGTGCCAGCAGCTTGGGACAGGGGGGCCTCGTGAACACTGAAGCTTTCTTT. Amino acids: CASSLGQGGLVNTEAFF.

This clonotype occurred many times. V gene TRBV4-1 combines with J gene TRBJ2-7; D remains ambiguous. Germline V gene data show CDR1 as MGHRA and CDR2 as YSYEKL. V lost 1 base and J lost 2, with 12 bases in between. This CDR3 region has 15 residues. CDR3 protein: CASSQAPGSTYEQYF. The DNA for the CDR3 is TGCGCCAGCAGCCAAGCTCCCGGTTCTACCTACGAGCAGTACTTC.

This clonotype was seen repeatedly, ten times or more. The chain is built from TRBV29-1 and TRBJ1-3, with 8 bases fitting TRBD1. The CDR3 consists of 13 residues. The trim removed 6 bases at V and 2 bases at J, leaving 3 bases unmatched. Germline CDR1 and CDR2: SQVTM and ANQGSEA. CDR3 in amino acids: CSVEQGAGNTIYF. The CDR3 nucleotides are TGCAGCGTGGAACAGGGGGCTGGAAACACCATATATTTT.

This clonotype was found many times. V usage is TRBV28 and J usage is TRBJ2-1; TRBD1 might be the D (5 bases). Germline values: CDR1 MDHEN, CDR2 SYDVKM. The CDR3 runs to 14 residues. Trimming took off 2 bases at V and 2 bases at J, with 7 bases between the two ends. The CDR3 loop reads CASSLRTPYNEQFF. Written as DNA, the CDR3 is TGTGCCAGCAGTTTAAGGACACCCTACAATGAGCAGTTCTTC.

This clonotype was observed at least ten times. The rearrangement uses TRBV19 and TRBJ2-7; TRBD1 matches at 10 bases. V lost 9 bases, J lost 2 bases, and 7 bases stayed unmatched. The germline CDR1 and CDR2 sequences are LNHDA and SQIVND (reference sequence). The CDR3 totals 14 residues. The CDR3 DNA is TGTGCCAGCAGCTCCGGGACAGGGGCCTACGAGCAGTACTTC. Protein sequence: CASSSGTGAYEQYF.